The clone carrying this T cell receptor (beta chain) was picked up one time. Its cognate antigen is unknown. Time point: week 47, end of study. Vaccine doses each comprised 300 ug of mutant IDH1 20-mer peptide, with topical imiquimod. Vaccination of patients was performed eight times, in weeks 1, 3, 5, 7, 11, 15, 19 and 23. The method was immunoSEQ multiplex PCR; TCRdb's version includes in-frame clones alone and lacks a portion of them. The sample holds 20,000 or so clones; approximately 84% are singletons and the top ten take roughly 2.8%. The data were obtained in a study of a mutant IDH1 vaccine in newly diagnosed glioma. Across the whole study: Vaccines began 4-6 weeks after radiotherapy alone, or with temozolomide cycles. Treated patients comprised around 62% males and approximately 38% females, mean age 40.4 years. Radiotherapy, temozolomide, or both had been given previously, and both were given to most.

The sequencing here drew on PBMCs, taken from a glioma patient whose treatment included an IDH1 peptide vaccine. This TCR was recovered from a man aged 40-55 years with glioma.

Here the CDR3 reads CASSISASGDYEQYF. The DNA of the CDR3 is TGTGCCAGTAGTATATCGGCTAGCGGGGACTACGAGCAGTACTTC. The rearrangement uses TRBV19 and TRBJ2-7, with 9 positions matching TRBD2. Trimming took 2 bases from V and 3 from J; bases not matched to a gene: 5. The germline gives CDR1 LNHDA, CDR2 SQIVND (reference sequence). This CDR3 has 15 residues.